Listed here are 26 T cell receptor beta chains from one sample, sequenced in a study of cytomegalovirus exposure and HLA in healthy donors. TCRdb's copy holds only in-frame clones and misses some; the assay was immunoSEQ multiplex PCR. Here the sample spans under 250,000 clones, approximately 87% being singletons. The specimen was PBMCs. These receptors came from a man aged 18-30 years in good health and CMV-seronegative.

A few counts support this clone. This sequence joins TRBV5-1 and TRBJ1-6, with 11 bases lining up with TRBD1. Germline CDR1 and CDR2: SGHRS and YFSETQ. CDR3 length equals 15 residues. J was trimmed by 8 bases and V by 5 bases; bases with no gene match: 6. In DNA, the CDR3 is TGCGCCAGCAGTCCGAGGACAGGGGGCGATTCACCCCTCCACTTT. Its protein product is CASSPRTGGDSPLHF.

This clone was detected many times. V gene TRBV4-2 combines with J gene TRBJ2-7, with D hard to call. CDR3 length equals 12 residues. Germline lookup yields CDR1 LGHNA and CDR2 YNFKEQ. The V gene lost 1 base and the J gene lost 6 bases, with 7 bases spanning the gap. CDR3 loop: CASSQGAREQYF. The CDR3 DNA reads TGTGCCAGCAGCCAAGGGGCCCGCGAGCAGTACTTC.

The chain is built from TRBV9 and TRBJ2-3; 8 positions agree with TRBD1. Germline V gene lookup returns CDR1 SGDLS and CDR2 YYNGEE. The CDR3 loop spans 15 amino acids. Unmatched junction bases numbered 8, after V lost 0 bases and J lost 8 bases. The CDR3 bases are TGTGCCAGCAGCGTAGAGGTAGGACAGGGTGGTACGCAGTATTTT. This gives the protein CASSVEVGQGGTQYF.

This clone was seen once. The chain couples TRBV28 to TRBJ2-5; TRBD2 matches 9 bases. This CDR3 has 17 amino acids. Losses at the gene ends were 3 bases for V and 2 bases for J; bases not matched to a gene: 10. Germline V gives CDR1 MDHEN, CDR2 SYDVKM. The CDR3 here is CASSFLAGQQGQETQYF. The CDR3 nucleotides read TGTGCCAGCAGTTTTCTAGCGGGACAACAGGGGCAAGAGACCCAGTACTTC.

This chain connects TRBV5-1 to TRBJ2-1, with 12 bases that match TRBD2. In germline, CDR1 is SGHRS, CDR2 YFSETQ. The CDR3 is made up of 16 amino acids. J lost 4 bases, V lost 1 base, and 3 bases had no gene match. This CDR3 reads CASSLTTSGRYNEQFF. The CDR3 DNA reads TGCGCCAGCAGCTTGACTACTAGCGGGAGGTACAATGAGCAGTTCTTC.

As concerns this clone: The sample has other DNA sequences that encode this CDR3 too. V and J are TRBV7-2 and TRBJ2-1; 8 bases are shared with TRBD2. There are 15 residues in the CDR3. The germline gives CDR1 SGHTA, CDR2 FQGNSA. J gave up 0 bases and V 3 bases, and 1 base lay outside the gene matches. CDR3 sequence: CASSFTSGSYNEQFF. The CDR3 nucleotides are TGTGCCAGCAGCTTTACTAGCGGCTCCTACAATGAGCAGTTCTTC.

The CDR3 is CASSPRTLGAINEKLFF. The CDR3 coding sequence is TGCGCCAGCAGCCCCCGCACTTTAGGGGCGATTAATGAAAAACTGTTTTTT. The J gene is TRBJ1-4, the V gene TRBV4-1, with D maybe TRBD1 (5 bases). Germline CDR1 reads MGHRA; CDR2 reads YSYEKL. This CDR3 comprises 17 residues. V was cut by 4 bases and J by 4 bases, with 19 bases left in between.

A note on this clone: At one end the junction does not follow the germline gene, possibly because of a read error. This chain joins TRBV7-9 and TRBJ1-3; a weak D match, TRBD1 (5 bases). In germline, CDR1 is SEHNR, CDR2 FQNEAQ (reference sequence). The CDR3 length is 16 residues. The CDR3: CASRESGTTFGSTIYF. CDR3 DNA: TGTGCCAGCAGGGAGAGCGGGACGACGTTCGGAAGCACCATATATTTT.

This clone turned up a few times. The gene calls are TRBV5-4 and TRBJ2-1; 12 nucleotides agree with TRBD2. Germline lookup yields CDR1 SGHNT and CDR2 YYREEE (reference sequence). CDR3 length equals 14 residues. V lost 0 bases and J lost 10; bases outside the gene matches: 2. The CDR3 region is CASSLDTSGGEQFF. CDR3 coding DNA: TGTGCCAGCAGCTTGGACACTAGCGGGGGGGAGCAGTTCTTC.

The V call is TRBV5-1, the J call TRBJ2-1, with 7 bases aligning to TRBD1. CDR1 is SGHRS and CDR2 is YFSETQ in the germline V gene. The CDR3 contains 15 residues. V lost 3 bases and J lost 9; bases outside the gene matches: 12. The CDR3 sequence: CASSWKERGRVEQFF. CDR3 coding DNA: TGCGCCAGCAGCTGGAAAGAGAGGGGGCGGGTTGAGCAGTTCTTC.

The chain uses TRBV5-4 and TRBJ1-6; 7 nucleotides agree with TRBD1. Trimming at V came to 0 bases and at J to 10 bases, leaving 7 bases not matched to a gene. The V gene's germline CDR1 is SGHNT and CDR2 YYREEE (reference sequence). The length of the CDR3 is 15 residues. In DNA, the CDR3 is TGTGCCAGCAGCTTGGCGACAGGGACGAGGTCACCCCTCCACTTT. Translating it yields CASSLATGTRSPLHF.

V and J are TRBV16 and TRBJ2-2; D is uncertain. Germline lookup yields CDR1 KGHSY and CDR2 FQNENV. Trimming removed 2 bases at V and 1 base at J, with 5 bases between. The CDR3 loop spans 14 amino acids. The CDR3 sequence is CASSQNQNTGELFF. CDR3 nucleotide sequence: TGTGCCAGCAGCCAAAATCAGAACACCGGGGAGCTGTTTTTT. Complete variable domain (other parts from reference TRBV16 and TRBJ2-2): GEEVAQTPKHLVRGEGQKAKLYCAPIKGHSYVFWYQQVLKNEFKFLISFQNENVFDETGMPKERFSAKCLPNSPCSLEIQATKLEDSAVYFCASSQNQNTGELFFGEGSRLTVL.

The chain recombines TRBV4-2 with TRBJ2-1; TRBD2 agrees at 13 bases. CDR1 and CDR2 (germline): LGHNA, YNFKEQ. Germline trimming cut 1 base from V and 5 bases from J; bases unmatched to any gene: 2. The CDR3 contains 16 residues. The CDR3 coding sequence is TGTGCCAGCAGCCAAGTAGGACTAGCGGGAGACAATGAGCAGTTCTTC. Amino acids: CASSQVGLAGDNEQFF.

The genes are TRBV29-1 and TRBJ1-2, with 8 bases aligning to TRBD1. Germline CDR1 and CDR2: SQVTM and ANQGSEA. There are 13 residues in the CDR3. V dropped 2 bases and J dropped 8; count of bases not matched to a gene: 7. The CDR3 nucleotides are TGCAGCGTTGAAAGAGGGACAGGAAAGGGCTACACCTTC. Residues: CSVERGTGKGYTF.

This chain links TRBV4-1 with TRBJ2-3; 9 nucleotides agree with TRBD2. With V trimmed by 1 base and J by 6 bases, 8 bases remained unmatched. CDR3 length: 16 amino acids. Germline V gene lookup returns CDR1 MGHRA and CDR2 YSYEKL. The DNA for the CDR3 is TGCGCCAGCAGCCAAGGAGAGGGTCTAGCGGGGGATACGCAGTATTTT. Translating gives CASSQGEGLAGDTQYF.

The chain joins TRBV6-6 to TRBJ2-7; 10 positions match TRBD1. The CDR3 has 15 amino acids. CDR1 MNHNY and CDR2 SVGAGI come from the germline V gene (reference sequence). V gave up 5 bases and J gave up 3 bases; unmatched junction bases: 7. The CDR3 is CASSGPGQGIYEQYF. The CDR3 coding sequence is TGTGCCAGCAGTGGACCGGGACAGGGGATCTACGAGCAGTACTTC.

V gene TRBV5-1 combines with J gene TRBJ2-3; 12 bases are shared with TRBD2. The V and J ends lost 3 bases and 0 bases, in that order; junction bases with no gene match: 11. The V gene's germline CDR1 is SGHRS and CDR2 YFSETQ. The CDR3 loop spans 19 amino acids. CDR3 bases: TGCGCCAGCAGCTCCAGTCGGACTAGCGGGATGACTAGCACAGATACGCAGTATTTT. Translated, it gives CASSSSRTSGMTSTDTQYF.

V is TRBV19 and J is TRBJ2-7; no clear D. Germline values: CDR1 LNHDA, CDR2 SQIVND (reference sequence). Trimming cost V 6 bases and J 5 bases, with 11 bases left between them. The CDR3 extends over 12 amino acids. The CDR3: CASSPLGDEQYF. Here the CDR3 DNA reads TGTGCCAGTAGCCCCCTGGGCGACGAGCAGTACTTC.

The chain employs TRBV29-1 and TRBJ1-4; TRBD1 is a possible D gene (6 bases). The germline gives CDR1 SQVTM, CDR2 ANQGSEA. Trimming removed 5 bases at V and 8 bases at J, with 21 bases between. The CDR3 runs to 15 residues. The CDR3 sequence: CSVLPRDMGREKLFF. Written as DNA, the CDR3 is TGCAGCGTTCTACCGAGGGACATGGGAAGAGAAAAACTGTTTTTT. Full variable domain (remainder filled in from reference TRBV29-1 and TRBJ1-4): SAVISQKPSRDICQRGTSLTIQCQVDSQVTMMFWYRQQPGQSLTLIATANQGSEATYESGFVIDKFPISRPNLTFSTLTVSNMSPEDSSIYLCSVLPRDMGREKLFFGSGTQLSVL.

This chain uses TRBV5-6 with TRBJ2-1, with 8 bases that match TRBD1. The CDR3 length is 17 residues. The junction had 13 bases not matched to a gene; V was cut back by 5 bases and J by 3 bases. Per germline, CDR1 SGHDT and CDR2 YYEEEE. This chain's CDR3 is CASRPIPTGAGYNEQFF. Written as DNA, the CDR3 is TGTGCCAGCAGACCAATACCGACAGGGGCGGGCTACAATGAGCAGTTCTTC.

The chain joins TRBV6-6 to TRBJ1-5; TRBD1 is a possible D gene (5 bases). The V and J ends lost 5 bases and 11 bases respectively, with 13 bases between them. Germline V CDR1 and CDR2: MNHNY, SVGAGI (reference sequence). The CDR3 runs 12 residues. The CDR3 DNA is TGTGCCAGCAGTAATACGGGAGGGGCCCAGCATTTT. Translated, it gives CASSNTGGAQHF.

V and J are TRBV7-2 and TRBJ2-1; 9 positions match TRBD2. Germline CDR1 is SGHTA and CDR2 is FQGNSA. After removal of 9 bases from V and 10 bases from J, the junction contained 13 bases not matched to a gene. The CDR3 runs 14 residues. DNA of the CDR3: TGTGCCAGTCGACCCCCCGCGGGAGGGGGGGAGCAGTTCTTC. As protein: CASRPPAGGGEQFF.

V usage is TRBV28 and J usage is TRBJ1-6; 9 bases agree with TRBD1. V lost 2 bases and J lost 11; bases outside the gene matches: 10. This CDR3 is built from 16 residues. Germline V gene data show CDR1 as MDHEN and CDR2 as SYDVKM. The CDR3 bases are TGTGCCAGCAGTTTAGGGACAGGGTTTACCCCGGCACCCCTCCACTTT. Translated, it gives CASSLGTGFTPAPLHF. The full variable domain, its missing parts supplied by reference TRBV28 and TRBJ1-6, is DVKVTQSSRYLVKRTGEKVFLECVQDMDHENMFWYRQDPGLGLRLIYFSYDVKMKEKGDIPEGYSVSREKKERFSLILESASTNQTSMYLCASSLGTGFTPAPLHFGNGTRLTVT.

V gene TRBV7-9 combines with J gene TRBJ2-7, with 7 bases fitting TRBD1. V dropped 1 base and J dropped 7; count of bases not matched to a gene: 13. The CDR3 runs 16 residues. Germline lookup yields CDR1 SEHNR and CDR2 FQNEAQ (reference sequence). The CDR3 sequence: CASSLGWRTGQEEQYF. The CDR3 DNA sequence: TGTGCCAGCAGCTTAGGGTGGAGGACAGGTCAGGAAGAGCAGTACTTC. Variable domain in full (rest from reference TRBV7-9 and TRBJ2-7): DTGVSQNPRHKITKRGQNVTFRCDPISEHNRLYWYRQTLGQGPEFLTYFQNEAQLEKSRLLSDRFSAERPKGSFSTLEIQRTEQGDSAMYLCASSLGWRTGQEEQYFGPGTRLTVT.

The chain combines TRBV4-1 with TRBJ1-4, with TRBD1 identical over 9 bases. J gave up 1 base and V 6 bases, and 3 bases lay outside the gene matches. CDR1 is MGHRA and CDR2 is YSYEKL in the germline V gene. This CDR3 contains 15 residues. CDR3 loop: CASRRTGVTNEKLFF. DNA for the CDR3: TGCGCCAGCAGGCGGACAGGGGTAACTAATGAAAAACTGTTTTTT.

This clone was counted once. The chain combines TRBV19 with TRBJ1-5; no firm D call. The V and J ends lost 3 bases and 0 bases respectively, with 9 bases between them. The CDR3 totals 15 residues. Germline CDR1 reads LNHDA; CDR2 reads SQIVND (reference sequence). The CDR3 loop is CASSIVSYSNQPQHF. The CDR3 nucleotides are TGTGCCAGTAGTATTGTCAGTTATAGCAATCAGCCCCAGCATTTT. Variable domain in full (rest from reference TRBV19 and TRBJ1-5): DGGITQSPKYLFRKEGQNVTLSCEQNLNHDAMYWYRQDPGQGLRLIYYSQIVNDFQKGDIAEGYSVSREKKESFPLTVTSAQKNPTAFYLCASSIVSYSNQPQHFGDGTRLSIL.